These T cell receptor beta chains were read from a single sample in a study of glioma-infiltrating T cells. MiXCR was run by TCRdb on the multiplex PCR reads, yielding one entry per CDR3 protein. The sample yields 400,000 or so distinct CDR3 sequences, 35% to 45% seen once. Specimen: glioma tissue, nonneoplastic brain tissue, or PBMCs (not recorded which). The origin of the receptors is a human donor with low-grade glioma or glioblastoma, undergoing nonglioma brain surgery, or in good health (not recorded which). The CDR3 runs from the conserved cysteine through the conserved F or W. Only part of the rows carry a size: once, few, many, or a class if the clone is expanded.

v_gene | abundance | CDR3aa
TRBV7-2 | . | CACSFLTESYGYTF
TRBV6-2/TRBV6-3 | . | CASSYSNRGQQPQHF
TRBV28 | many | CASRPVQWPMNTEAFF
TRBV4-3 | . | CASSQGTVLRSSLHF
TRBV4-1 | . | CASSQGGWGQGYQPQHF
TRBV5-4 | . | CASSLDSLYGHTF
TRBV6-1 | many | CASRSPRDADTQYF
TRBV4-1 | . | CASSPHRGRGNTQYF
TRBV6-6 | . | CASSSSEGGTEAFF
TRBV6-1 | many | CASRRNSNQPQHF
TRBV7-6 | . | CASSYGTSYEQFF
TRBV27 | . | CASSPRASISYNEQFF
TRBV28 | . | CASSKGFYNEQFF
TRBV7-2 | . | CASSPGTGFHQPQHF
TRBV29-1 | . | CSVDIGSYEQYF
TRBV10-3 | few | CATILAKRKNTDTQYF
TRBV6-4 | . | CASTGTGRFYGYTF
TRBV7-6 | . | CASSLGRAANYGYTF
TRBV5-4 | few | CASSLEESSGYEQYF
TRBV4-2 | . | CASSREPEGGYTGELFF
TRBV20-1 | . | CSAIEDSEETQYF
TRBV5-4 | . | CASSTRALWDRVDDGYTF
TRBV7-9 | few | CASSSEVTGSDTQYF
TRBV19 | . | CASSIGLAGELFF
TRBV6-6 | many | CASSYGTDAEAFF
TRBV12-3/TRBV12-4 | . | CASSFRGSYTGELFF
TRBV6-2/TRBV6-3 | . | CASSLLPGQGRETQYF
TRBV20-1 | few | CSARPGSARGTGTDTQYF
TRBV6-2/TRBV6-3 | . | CARSQQGGAVTEAFF
TRBV28 | many | CASPPTRTGVEQYF
TRBV28 | . | CASSSGAVLAKNIQYF
TRBV18 | few | CASSPQNWDTEAFF
TRBV27 | . | CASRSAGANYNEQFF
TRBV28 | once | CATNRAGNEKLFF
TRBV7-2 | . | CATHEAGSEALF
TRBV28 | . | CASTPTGSYEKLFF
TRBV7-6 | . | CASSLPPSREQFF
TRBV20-1 | many | CSARDPLTSGFSNEQFF
TRBV27 | . | CASTTDRWETQYF
TRBV6-2/TRBV6-3 | . | CASYGYTF
TRBV20-1 | many | CSASDRVFNQPQHF
TRBV4-1 | . | CASSQENRRPQDYEQYF
TRBV19 | . | CASSMGTPYNEQFF
TRBV6-1 | many | CASNRDLGSTDTQYF
TRBV20-1 | . | CSARNDNLETQYF
TRBV20-1 | . | CSAHYRTPYEKYF
TRBV20-1 | many | CSAGSSSSYEQYF
TRBV6-2/TRBV6-3 | few | CASSSLALGVRSVSNQPQHF
TRBV18 | few | CASSPPETGGRGYTF
TRBV11-3 | . | CASSRQEGTGELFF